These 8 T cell receptor beta chains originate from one sample sequenced in a study of blood T cell repertoires in COVID-19. Profiled with immunoSEQ multiplex PCR; TCRdb holds only in-frame clones, not every one. The sample includes 85,000 to 95,000 clones, around 80% of them seen just once. The sequenced sample was peripheral blood. The receptors here all came from a man aged 65-85 years with acute or convalescent COVID-19.

The CDR3: CASSPGAGEREQFF. CDR3 coding DNA: TGTGCCAGCTCACCCGGCGCGGGGGAGAGGGAGCAGTTCTTC. The chain links TRBV18 to TRBJ2-1, with 7 nucleotides matching TRBD2. Germline V gene lookup returns CDR1 KGHSH and CDR2 LQKENI. The CDR3 consists of 14 residues. The V and J ends lost 3 bases and 10 bases, in that order; junction bases with no gene match: 9.

The V call is TRBV27, the J call TRBJ2-3; 7 bases match TRBD2. The V gene end was trimmed by 1 base and the J gene end by 4 bases; junction bases not matched to a gene: 8. This CDR3 spans 16 amino acids. Germline values: CDR1 MNHEY, CDR2 SMNVEV (reference sequence). CDR3: CASSLWASGVADTQYF. In DNA form, the CDR3 reads TGTGCCAGCAGTTTATGGGCTAGCGGAGTCGCAGATACGCAGTATTTT.

This clone came up once. The CDR3: CASSLNFMGGTEAFF. CDR3 DNA sequence: TGTGCCAGCAGCTTAAACTTCATGGGGGGCACTGAAGCTTTCTTT. The rearrangement uses TRBV7-8 and TRBJ1-1, with a possible D match to TRBD1 (5 bases). V lost 2 bases and J 4 bases, leaving 14 bases between the germline ends. The CDR3 is made up of 15 amino acids. Germline loops: CDR1 SGHVS, CDR2 FQNEAQ.

The V and J genes are TRBV5-1 and TRBJ1-6; D is possibly TRBD1 (5 bases). V lost 1 base to trimming and J lost 8 bases, with 10 bases between them. This CDR3 spans 14 amino acids. Germline-derived CDR1 and CDR2 are SGHRS and YFSETQ. CDR3 sequence: CASSLRPGDSPLHF. For the CDR3, the DNA is TGCGCCAGCAGCTTGAGGCCGGGGGATTCACCCCTCCACTTT.

This chain uses TRBV18 with TRBJ1-1, with D maybe TRBD1 (6 bases). V gave up 3 bases and J gave up 4 bases, with 12 bases separating them. This CDR3 has 14 amino acids. CDR1 and CDR2 (germline): KGHSH, LQKENI. The CDR3 nucleotides read TGTGCCAGCTCACCCCAGGGGTTGGGCACTGAAGCTTTCTTT. Protein: CASSPQGLGTEAFF. The complete variable domain, with remaining parts taken from reference TRBV18 and TRBJ1-1, reads NAGVMQNPRHLVRRRGQEARLRCSPMKGHSHVYWYRQLPEEGLKFMVYLQKENIIDESGMPKERFSAEFPKEGPSILRIQQVVRGDSAAYFCASSPQGLGTEAFFGQGTRLTVV.

The rearrangement links TRBV27 to TRBJ2-3; TRBD1 matches 7 bases. The CDR3 runs 16 residues. Looked up from germline, CDR1 is MNHEY and CDR2 is SMNVEV (reference sequence). Losses at the gene ends were 2 bases for V and 1 base for J; bases not matched to a gene: 6. CDR3 bases: TGTGCCAGCAGTTTACCCCGGACAGGAGGCACAGATACGCAGTATTTT. Translated, it gives CASSLPRTGGTDTQYF.

J is TRBJ1-6 and V is TRBV28, with TRBD1 matching 7 bases. Germline lookup yields CDR1 MDHEN and CDR2 SYDVKM. Germline trimming cut 5 bases from V and 5 bases from J; bases unmatched to any gene: 3. The CDR3 totals 14 residues. In DNA, the CDR3 is TGTGCCAGCAGTCGTGACAGGGATAATTCACCCCTCCACTTT. Translating it yields CASSRDRDNSPLHF.

V and J are TRBV11-2 and TRBJ2-5; D call uncertain. CDR1 is SGHAT, CDR2 FQNNGV, per germline. V was cut by 5 bases and J by 2 bases, with 12 bases left in between. The CDR3 has 14 amino acids. The CDR3 loop reads CASSPFRGQETQYF. The CDR3 DNA is TGTGCCAGCAGCCCCTTTCGAGGACAAGAGACCCAGTACTTC.